This is a list of T cell receptor beta chains from one sample in a study of blood T cell repertoires in COVID-19. This table comes from immunoSEQ multiplex PCR, and its TCRdb copy is limited to in-frame clones, with some not included. Of about 200,000 clones detected, more than 80% appear once; the ten largest clones hold approximately 8.1%. The sequencing input was PBMCs or T cells enriched from blood (not recorded which). These receptors were taken from a woman between 18 and 29 years old who had recovered from COVID-19. Both conserved end residues are part of each CDR3. Fields, in order: V gene, D gene, clone size, J gene, CDR3 protein, CDR3 DNA. D genes are given only for firm matches. Clone sizes are given selectively: once, few, many, or a class where the clone is expanded.

v_call: TRBV7-9; d_call: -; clone_size: -; j_call: TRBJ1-4; cdr3_aa: CASSSRQDATNEKLFF; cdr3_nt: TGTGCCAGCAGCTCTAGACAGGATGCAACTAATGAAAAACTGTTTTTT
v_call: TRBV20-1; d_call: TRBD1; clone_size: few; j_call: TRBJ2-1; cdr3_aa: CSASGGTGLNEQFF; cdr3_nt: TGCAGTGCTAGTGGTGGGACAGGGCTGAATGAGCAGTTCTTC
v_call: TRBV7-3; d_call: -; clone_size: -; j_call: TRBJ2-5; cdr3_aa: CASSLQGAQGETQYF; cdr3_nt: TGTGCCAGCAGCTTACAAGGGGCTCAGGGAGAGACCCAGTACTTC
v_call: TRBV2; d_call: -; clone_size: few; j_call: TRBJ1-6; cdr3_aa: CASSGDSYNSPLHF; cdr3_nt: TGTGCCAGCAGCGGTGACTCCTATAATTCACCCCTCCACTTT
v_call: TRBV29-1; d_call: TRBD2; clone_size: -; j_call: TRBJ2-7; cdr3_aa: CSVAPASGYEQYF; cdr3_nt: TGCAGCGTTGCCCCGGCTAGCGGCTACGAGCAGTACTTC
v_call: TRBV4-1; d_call: -; clone_size: -; j_call: TRBJ1-5; cdr3_aa: CASSQESRGYQPQHF; cdr3_nt: TGCGCCAGCAGCCAAGAAAGTAGGGGATATCAGCCCCAGCATTTT
v_call: TRBV29-1; d_call: TRBD2; clone_size: once; j_call: TRBJ2-7; cdr3_aa: CSVEGTSGAYEQYF; cdr3_nt: TGCAGCGTTGAAGGGACTAGCGGAGCTTACGAGCAGTACTTC
v_call: TRBV6-4; d_call: -; clone_size: many; j_call: TRBJ2-1; cdr3_aa: CASSDSNEPNEQFF; cdr3_nt: TGTGCCAGCAGTGACTCAAACGAGCCAAATGAGCAGTTCTTC
v_call: TRBV7-3; d_call: -; clone_size: few; j_call: TRBJ2-1; cdr3_aa: CAVGGPEINEQFF; cdr3_nt: TGTGCCGTGGGGGGACCGGAAATCAATGAGCAGTTCTTC
v_call: TRBV28; d_call: TRBD1; clone_size: -; j_call: TRBJ2-1; cdr3_aa: CASSRQGGVNEQFF; cdr3_nt: TGTGCCAGCAGTCGACAGGGGGGGGTCAATGAGCAGTTCTTC
v_call: TRBV7-9; d_call: -; clone_size: -; j_call: TRBJ1-5; cdr3_aa: CASSLRSGPQHF; cdr3_nt: TGTGCCAGCAGCTTACGTTCGGGGCCCCAGCATTTT
v_call: TRBV4-1; d_call: TRBD1; clone_size: -; j_call: TRBJ1-5; cdr3_aa: CASSQEPPGQYQPQHF; cdr3_nt: TGCGCCAGCAGCCAAGAACCACCGGGACAGTATCAGCCCCAGCATTTT
v_call: TRBV28; d_call: TRBD2; clone_size: -; j_call: TRBJ2-1; cdr3_aa: CASSTLAGGLAEQFF; cdr3_nt: TGTGCCAGCAGTACACTAGCGGGGGGGCTTGCTGAGCAGTTCTTC
v_call: TRBV7-9; d_call: -; clone_size: -; j_call: TRBJ1-5; cdr3_aa: CASSLMGGERYSNQPQHF; cdr3_nt: TGTGCCAGCAGCTTAATGGGGGGTGAGCGGTATAGCAATCAGCCCCAGCATTTT
v_call: TRBV30; d_call: TRBD2; clone_size: -; j_call: TRBJ2-5; cdr3_aa: CAWSGLAGGQETQYF; cdr3_nt: TGTGCCTGGAGTGGACTAGCGGGGGGTCAAGAGACCCAGTACTTC
v_call: TRBV23-1; d_call: TRBD1; clone_size: -; j_call: TRBJ1-2; cdr3_aa: CASSQILSDRENYGYTF; cdr3_nt: TGCGCCAGCAGTCAAATCCTATCCGACAGGGAAAACTATGGCTACACCTTC
v_call: TRBV28; d_call: -; clone_size: -; j_call: TRBJ1-1; cdr3_aa: CASTLTGFQGTEAFF; cdr3_nt: TGTGCCAGCACCCTCACAGGCTTCCAGGGCACTGAAGCTTTCTTT
v_call: TRBV7-2; d_call: TRBD1; clone_size: -; j_call: TRBJ1-2; cdr3_aa: CASSLPGQGYGYTF; cdr3_nt: TGTGCCAGCAGCTTACCAGGACAGGGGTATGGCTACACCTTC
v_call: TRBV28; d_call: TRBD2; clone_size: -; j_call: TRBJ2-5; cdr3_aa: CASSPGLAGGSPQLETQYF; cdr3_nt: TGTGCCAGCAGTCCGGGACTAGCGGGGGGGTCCCCCCAGCTAGAGACCCAGTACTTC
v_call: TRBV30; d_call: -; clone_size: once; j_call: TRBJ1-6; cdr3_aa: CAWRQHNSPLHF; cdr3_nt: TGTGCCTGGCGACAGCACAATTCACCCCTCCACTTT
v_call: TRBV10-3; d_call: TRBD1; clone_size: -; j_call: TRBJ1-1; cdr3_aa: CASTGTGYEAFF; cdr3_nt: TGTGCCAGCACCGGGACAGGCTATGAAGCTTTCTTT
v_call: TRBV5-6; d_call: TRBD1; clone_size: once; j_call: TRBJ1-4; cdr3_aa: CASSVLQGDLFF; cdr3_nt: TGTGCCAGCAGCGTACTACAGGGGGACCTGTTTTTT
v_call: TRBV3-1/TRBV3-2; d_call: TRBD2; clone_size: -; j_call: TRBJ2-3; cdr3_aa: CASSRGAGGLTDTQYF; cdr3_nt: TGTGCCAGCAGCCGCGGGGCGGGGGGCCTCACAGATACGCAGTATTTT
v_call: TRBV9; d_call: -; clone_size: -; j_call: TRBJ2-2; cdr3_aa: CASSGSGAANTGELFF; cdr3_nt: TGTGCCAGCAGCGGCAGCGGAGCGGCGAACACCGGGGAGCTGTTTTTT